Following are 22 T cell receptor beta chains from one sample sequenced in a study of blood T cell repertoires in COVID-19. Libraries were prepared by immunoSEQ multiplex PCR; TCRdb keeps only in-frame clonotypes and omits some of them. The sample holds 85,000 to 100,000 clones, about 86% seen once. The sequenced sample was peripheral blood. The receptors stem from a woman aged 55-70 years in a cohort sampled during active or convalescent COVID-19.

In this sample, this clone turned up a few times. The rearrangement uses TRBV7-2 and TRBJ1-6, with 10 bases that match TRBD1. The CDR3 has 14 residues. Germline V gene data show CDR1 as SGHTA and CDR2 as FQGNSA. V lost 3 bases, J lost 9 bases, and 2 bases stayed unmatched. CDR3 protein: CASSFRDRGSPLHF. Here the CDR3 DNA reads TGTGCCAGCAGCTTCCGGGACAGGGGTTCACCCCTCCACTTT. The whole variable domain, filled in from reference TRBV7-2 and TRBJ1-6, reads GAGVSQSPSNKVTEKGKDVELRCDPISGHTALYWYRQSLGQGLEFLIYFQGNSAPDKSGLPSDRFSAERTGGSVSTLTIQRTQQEDSAVYLCASSFRDRGSPLHFGNGTRLTVT.

The genes are TRBV7-3 and TRBJ1-6, with a possible D match to TRBD1 (5 bases). V was shortened by 0 bases and J by 9 bases, with 9 bases between the two germline ends. Germline lookup yields CDR1 SGHTA and CDR2 FQGTGA. The CDR3 has 14 amino acids. CDR3 DNA sequence: TGTGCCAGCAGCTTAACGGGGCGAGGTTCACCCCTCCACTTT. It yields the protein CASSLTGRGSPLHF.

The chain has TRBV10-1 and TRBJ2-3; D is unresolved. Germline CDR1 WNHNN, CDR2 SYGVQD (reference sequence). V shed 0 bases and J shed 10 bases, with 11 bases lying between them. The CDR3 spans 13 residues. CDR3 in DNA: TGCGCCAGCAGTGAGTCCCTCGAGCTGGCGCAGTATTTT. Translation gives CASSESLELAQYF.

The rearrangement links TRBV19 to TRBJ2-3; 12 nucleotides match TRBD2. The CDR3 covers 14 residues. Germline values: CDR1 LNHDA, CDR2 SQIVND (reference sequence). J lost 11 bases, V lost 4 bases, and 7 bases had no gene match. CDR3 in amino acids: CASSTSTSGRGQYF. DNA of the CDR3: TGTGCCAGTAGTACGTCGACTAGCGGGAGAGGGCAGTATTTT.

The chain employs TRBV21-1 and TRBJ1-2; the DNA was not used to check the table's D call, TRBD1. TRBV21-1 is assigned pseudogene status. The length of the CDR3 is 13 residues. CDR3 in DNA: TGTGCCAGCAGCAGGGACAGGTCGGATGGCTACACCTTC. Its translation: CASSRDRSDGYTF.

V gene TRBV2 combines with J gene TRBJ2-1; tentative D call: TRBD1 (6 bases). V lost 10 bases to trimming and J lost 3 bases, with 13 bases between them. Germline V gene sequence: CDR1 SNHLY, CDR2 FYNNEI. There are 13 residues in the CDR3. The CDR3 DNA sequence: TGTGCCACCCGGACAGTAGACTACAATGAGCAGTTCTTC. It is translated as CATRTVDYNEQFF.

This chain uses TRBV7-6 with TRBJ1-2, with TRBD1 identical over 7 bases. Germline CDR1 and CDR2: SGHVS and FNYEAQ. The CDR3 has 14 residues. Trimming at V came to 6 bases and at J to 4 bases, leaving 8 bases not matched to a gene. The CDR3 DNA reads TGTGCCAGCAGACGGGTGGGGACAGTCTATGGCTACACCTTC. As protein: CASRRVGTVYGYTF.

The chain combines TRBV6-6 with TRBJ2-7; TRBD2 might be the D (6 bases). The CDR3 runs to 16 residues. V lost 6 bases and J 1 base, leaving 19 bases between the germline ends. Germline V gene lookup returns CDR1 MNHNY and CDR2 SVGAGI (reference sequence). The CDR3 DNA sequence: TGTGCCAGCAGACCCCCGAACCGGGACTCTTCCTACGAGCAGTACTTC. The encoded protein is CASRPPNRDSSYEQYF.

The rearrangement joins TRBV5-6 to TRBJ2-7, with unresolved D. The CDR3 sequence is 14 residues long. Germline CDR1 SGHDT, CDR2 YYEEEE. Trimming took off 0 bases at V and 3 bases at J, with 10 bases between the two ends. The CDR3 DNA is TGTGCCAGCAGCTTGGGGGCCCTCTACTACGAGCAGTACTTC. This sequence encodes CASSLGALYYEQYF.

The chain joins TRBV7-8 to TRBJ2-5; D is undetermined. Germline assignment: CDR1 SGHVS and CDR2 FQNEAQ. Trimming removed 2 bases from V and 2 bases from J, with 12 bases in between. The CDR3 covers 15 residues. This CDR3 reads CASSLSLGLQETQYF. In DNA form, the CDR3 reads TGTGCCAGCAGCTTATCTCTGGGCCTACAAGAGACCCAGTACTTC. Full variable domain (rest looked up from reference TRBV7-8 and TRBJ2-5): GAGVSQSPRYKVAKRGQDVALRCDPISGHVSLFWYQQALGQGPEFLTYFQNEAQLDKSGLPSDRFFAERPEGSVSTLKIQRTQQEDSAVYLCASSLSLGLQETQYFGPGTRLLVL.

The J gene is TRBJ1-5, the V gene TRBV15; D unresolved. Germline CDR1 LNHNV, CDR2 YYDKDF (reference sequence). The CDR3 extends over 17 amino acids. V was shortened by 2 bases and J by 2 bases, with 16 bases between the two germline ends. CDR3 DNA: TGTGCCACCAGCAGACGGGTAGGTGGAGTTGGCAATCAGCCCCAGCATTTT. Its protein product is CATSRRVGGVGNQPQHF.

This rearrangement joins TRBV4-1 to TRBJ1-5; 7 bases are shared with TRBD1. Germline V CDR1 and CDR2: MGHRA, YSYEKL. V dropped 0 bases and J dropped 0; count of bases not matched to a gene: 5. This CDR3 is built from 17 residues. This CDR3 reads CASSQEPGTDSNQPQHF. The CDR3 nucleotides read TGCGCCAGCAGCCAAGAACCCGGGACAGATAGCAATCAGCCCCAGCATTTT.

The rearrangement joins TRBV4-1 to TRBJ2-1; 13 bases are shared with TRBD2. The trim removed 2 bases at V and 4 bases at J, leaving 8 bases unmatched. CDR1 and CDR2 (germline): MGHRA, YSYEKL. CDR3 length: 18 amino acids. The CDR3 protein is CASSQPGLAGARYNEQFF. In nucleotides, the CDR3 is TGCGCCAGCAGCCAACCTGGACTAGCGGGAGCTCGGTACAATGAGCAGTTCTTC.

This clone turned up a few times. This chain connects TRBV6-1 to TRBJ1-4, with no clear D. There are 11 residues in the CDR3. V gave up 5 bases and J gave up 8 bases, with 6 bases separating them. CDR1 and CDR2 (germline): MNHNS, SASEGT. The CDR3 DNA reads TGTGCCAGCAGTTCCGGGGAAAAACTGTTTTTT. Translating gives CASSSGEKLFF.

Only one count was recorded for this clone. The J gene is TRBJ1-2, the V gene TRBV28; possible D gene TRBD1, 5 bases. Germline CDR1 MDHEN, CDR2 SYDVKM. V lost 5 bases, J lost 4 bases, and 14 bases lay in between. The CDR3 extends over 14 amino acids. This chain's CDR3 is CASSKPTGVYGYTF. The CDR3 coding sequence is TGTGCCAGCAGTAAACCCACGGGGGTCTATGGCTACACCTTC.

This clone was counted between two and nine times. J is TRBJ2-7 and V is TRBV7-9, with TRBD1 matching over 7 bases. The CDR3 length is 12 residues. The ends lost 6 bases at V and 3 bases at J; junction bases unmatched: 2. Germline V CDR1 and CDR2: SEHNR, FQNEAQ (reference sequence). The DNA of the CDR3 is TGTGCCAGCAGACAGGGGATCTACGAGCAGTACTTC. This translates into CASRQGIYEQYF. Using reference TRBV7-9 and TRBJ2-7 for the parts outside the CDR3, the full variable domain is DTGVSQNPRHKITKRGQNVTFRCDPISEHNRLYWYRQTLGQGPEFLTYFQNEAQLEKSRLLSDRFSAERPKGSFSTLEIQRTEQGDSAMYLCASRQGIYEQYFGPGTRLTVT.

The chain employs TRBV5-8 and TRBJ2-7; possibly TRBD2 for D (6 bases). CDR3 length: 15 residues. CDR1 and CDR2 (germline): SGHTS, YDEGEE. The V and J ends lost 4 bases and 4 bases respectively, with 18 bases between them. The CDR3 sequence: CASSPRFQGGYEQYF. The CDR3 DNA sequence: TGTGCCAGCAGCCCGAGGTTCCAGGGAGGATACGAGCAGTACTTC. The full variable domain, rest sourced from reference TRBV5-8 and TRBJ2-7, is EAGVTQSPTHLIKTRGQQATLRCSPISGHTSVYWYQQALGLGLQFLLWYDEGEERNRGNFPPRFSGRQFPNYSSELNVNALELEDSALYLCASSPRFQGGYEQYFGPGTRLTVT.

Here the CDR3 reads CASSQDGHYTDTQYF. The DNA for the CDR3 is TGTGCCAGCAGCCAAGATGGCCACTACACAGATACGCAGTATTTT. The chain is built from TRBV3-1 (or the pseudogene TRBV3-2) and TRBJ2-3; D uncertain. Trimming stripped 0 bases from V and 2 bases from J, with 9 bases between. The CDR3 length is 15 residues. CDR1 LGHDT and CDR2 YNNKEL come from the germline V gene (reference sequence).

The genes are TRBV4-1 and TRBJ2-5; 8 bases are shared with TRBD1. V shed 0 bases, J shed 5 bases, and the junction held 5 bases outside the gene matches. The germline V gene has CDR1 MGHRA and CDR2 YSYEKL. The CDR3 length is 15 residues. In DNA, the CDR3 is TGCGCCAGCAGCCAAGAAGAACAGGGGGTGGAGACCCAGTACTTC. Translated, it gives CASSQEEQGVETQYF.

V gene TRBV19 combines with J gene TRBJ1-1; 8 bases fit TRBD1. Trimming took 5 bases from V and 3 from J; bases not matched to a gene: 5. This CDR3 has 14 amino acids. CDR1 is LNHDA and CDR2 is SQIVND in the germline V gene (reference sequence). CDR3 in DNA: TGTGCCAGTAGTGGGGGACAGGCATACACTGAAGCTTTCTTT. Protein: CASSGGQAYTEAFF.

The J gene is TRBJ2-5, the V gene TRBV7-9; 9 bases line up with TRBD1. Germline V gene data show CDR1 as SEHNR and CDR2 as FQNEAQ (reference sequence). This CDR3 spans 16 amino acids. Trimming at V came to 4 bases and at J to 5 bases, leaving 11 bases not matched to a gene. The CDR3 DNA follows: TGTGCCAGCAGCTGGCCCCCCGACAGGGGGACGGAGACCCAGTACTTC. Its protein is CASSWPPDRGTETQYF.

V usage is TRBV6-6 and J usage is TRBJ2-7, with a possible D match to TRBD1 (6 bases). Germline V gene sequence: CDR1 MNHNY, CDR2 SVGAGI (reference sequence). V was shortened by 2 bases and J by 4 bases, with 12 bases between the two germline ends. CDR3 length: 14 residues. This chain's CDR3 is CASSYRERGYEQYF. DNA for the CDR3: TGTGCCAGCAGTTACCGAGAGAGGGGGTACGAGCAGTACTTC.